This TCR beta chain was recorded in a study of cytomegalovirus exposure and HLA in healthy donors. Study-wide findings and caveats: An analysis done earlier found most TCR beta V segments productive about 87% or about 30% of the time.

As to this clone: Its specificity is not known.

PCR was performed using 60 Vbeta and 13 Jbeta primers. Only in-frame clones appear in the TCRdb table, and some are missing; sequencing was by immunoSEQ multiplex PCR. The top ten hold 2.5% to 3% of the sample, which has 110,000 to 150,000 clones, around 81% seen once. The CDR3 has 14 amino acids. The V end lost 3 bases, the J end lost 6 bases, and 15 bases lay between the germline ends. The germline V gene encodes CDR1 SGHRS and CDR2 YFSETQ. Sequenced sample: PBMCs. The TCR sequence derives from a male donor in good health and CMV-seronegative. V gene TRBV5-1 combines with J gene TRBJ1-1; D may be TRBD1 (5 bases). Written as DNA, the CDR3 is TGCGCCAGCAGCTCGCACACCCGGGACTCTGAAGCTTTCTTT. Residues: CASSSHTRDSEAFF.